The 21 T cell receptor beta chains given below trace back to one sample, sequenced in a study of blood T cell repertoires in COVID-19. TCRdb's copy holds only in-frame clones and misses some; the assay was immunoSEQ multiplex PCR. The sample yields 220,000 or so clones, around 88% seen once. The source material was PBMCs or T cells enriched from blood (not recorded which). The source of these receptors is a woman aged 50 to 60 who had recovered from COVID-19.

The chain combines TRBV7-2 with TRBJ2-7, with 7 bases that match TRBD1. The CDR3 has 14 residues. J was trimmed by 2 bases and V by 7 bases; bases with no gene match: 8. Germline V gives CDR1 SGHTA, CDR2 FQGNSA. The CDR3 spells CASTQGDVAYEQYF. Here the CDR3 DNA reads TGTGCCAGCACCCAGGGGGACGTCGCCTACGAGCAGTACTTC.

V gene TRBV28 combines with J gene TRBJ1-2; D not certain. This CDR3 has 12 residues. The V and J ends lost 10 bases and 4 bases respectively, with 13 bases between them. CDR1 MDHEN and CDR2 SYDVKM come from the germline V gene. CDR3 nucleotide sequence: TGTGCCACCCTCCGGGAGCTCTATGGCTACACCTTC. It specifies CATLRELYGYTF.

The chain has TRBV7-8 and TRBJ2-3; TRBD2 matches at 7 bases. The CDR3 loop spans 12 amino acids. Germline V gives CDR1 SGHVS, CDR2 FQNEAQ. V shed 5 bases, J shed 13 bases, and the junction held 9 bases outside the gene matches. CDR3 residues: CASSLYRDYKYF. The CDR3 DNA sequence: TGTGCCAGCAGCCTCTACCGGGACTACAAGTATTTT.

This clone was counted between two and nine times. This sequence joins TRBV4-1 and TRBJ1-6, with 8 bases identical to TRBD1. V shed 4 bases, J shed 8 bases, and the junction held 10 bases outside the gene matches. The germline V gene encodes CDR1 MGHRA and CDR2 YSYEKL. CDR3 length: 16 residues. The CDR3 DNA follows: TGCGCCAGCAGCCGACTAGGACAGGGACGATATTCACCCCTCCACTTT. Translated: CASSRLGQGRYSPLHF.

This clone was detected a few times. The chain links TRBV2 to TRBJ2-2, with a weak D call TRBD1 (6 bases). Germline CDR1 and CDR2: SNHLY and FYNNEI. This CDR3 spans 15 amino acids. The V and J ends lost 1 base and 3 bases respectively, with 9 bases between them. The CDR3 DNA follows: TGTGCCAGCAGTGAAGGGACAGCCTACACCGGGGAGCTGTTTTTT. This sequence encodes CASSEGTAYTGELFF.

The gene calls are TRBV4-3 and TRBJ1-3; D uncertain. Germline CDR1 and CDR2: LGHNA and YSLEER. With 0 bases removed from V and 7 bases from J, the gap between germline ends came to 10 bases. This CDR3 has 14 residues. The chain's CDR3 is CASSQETGVNTIYF. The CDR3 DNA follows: TGCGCCAGCAGCCAAGAAACCGGAGTGAACACCATATATTTT.

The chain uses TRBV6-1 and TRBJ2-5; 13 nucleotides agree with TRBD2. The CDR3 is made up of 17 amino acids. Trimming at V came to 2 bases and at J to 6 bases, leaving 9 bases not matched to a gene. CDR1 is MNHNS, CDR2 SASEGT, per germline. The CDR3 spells CASSELLAGGRTKTQYF. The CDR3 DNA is TGTGCCAGCAGTGAATTACTAGCGGGAGGGCGTACAAAGACCCAGTACTTC.

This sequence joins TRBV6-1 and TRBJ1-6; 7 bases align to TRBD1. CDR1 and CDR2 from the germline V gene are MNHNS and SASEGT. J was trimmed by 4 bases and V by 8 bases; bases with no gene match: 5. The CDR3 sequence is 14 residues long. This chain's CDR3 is CASHEGQYNSPLHF. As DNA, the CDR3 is TGTGCCAGCCACGAGGGACAGTATAATTCACCCCTCCACTTT.

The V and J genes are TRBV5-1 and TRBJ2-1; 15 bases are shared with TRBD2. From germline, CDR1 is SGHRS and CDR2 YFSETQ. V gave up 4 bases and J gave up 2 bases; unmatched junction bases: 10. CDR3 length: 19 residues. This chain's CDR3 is CASSGGLAGGPRTYNEQFF. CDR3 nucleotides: TGCGCCAGCAGCGGAGGACTAGCGGGAGGGCCTCGAACCTACAATGAGCAGTTCTTC.

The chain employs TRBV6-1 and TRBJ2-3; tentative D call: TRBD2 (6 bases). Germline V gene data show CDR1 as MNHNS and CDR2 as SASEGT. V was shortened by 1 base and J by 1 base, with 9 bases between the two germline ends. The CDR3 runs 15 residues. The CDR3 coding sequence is TGTGCCAGCAGTGAAGGACTAGTTGGCACAGATACGCAGTATTTT. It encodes CASSEGLVGTDTQYF.

The CDR3, as DNA: TGTGCCAGCAGCTTACGGTCGGAGACCCAGTACTTC. This codes for CASSLRSETQYF. The rearrangement joins TRBV7-2 to TRBJ2-5; no definite D call. CDR3 length equals 12 residues. V lost 2 bases to trimming and J lost 5 bases, with 6 bases between them. Germline V gene sequence: CDR1 SGHTA, CDR2 FQGNSA. Full variable domain (outside the CDR3, taken from reference TRBV7-2 and TRBJ2-5): GAGVSQSPSNKVTEKGKDVELRCDPISGHTALYWYRQSLGQGLEFLIYFQGNSAPDKSGLPSDRFSAERTGGSVSTLTIQRTQQEDSAVYLCASSLRSETQYFGPGTRLLVL.

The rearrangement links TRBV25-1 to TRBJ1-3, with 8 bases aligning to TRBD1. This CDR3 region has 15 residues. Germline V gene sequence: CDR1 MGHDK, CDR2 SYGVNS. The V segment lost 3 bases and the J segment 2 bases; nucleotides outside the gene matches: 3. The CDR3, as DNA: TGTGCCAGCAGTGACACAGGGGGACCTGGAAACACCATATATTTT. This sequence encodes CASSDTGGPGNTIYF.

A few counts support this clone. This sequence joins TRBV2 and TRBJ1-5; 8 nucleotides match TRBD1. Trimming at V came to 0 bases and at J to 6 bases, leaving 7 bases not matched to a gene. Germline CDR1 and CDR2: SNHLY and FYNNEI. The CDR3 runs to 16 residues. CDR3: CASSEAGRGLGQPQHF. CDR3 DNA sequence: TGTGCCAGCAGTGAAGCGGGCAGGGGGCTGGGTCAGCCCCAGCATTTT. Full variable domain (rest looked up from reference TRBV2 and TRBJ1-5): EPEVTQTPSHQVTQMGQEVILRCVPISNHLYFYWYRQILGQKVEFLVSFYNNEISEKSEIFDDQFSVERPDGSNFTLKIRSTKLEDSAMYFCASSEAGRGLGQPQHFGDGTRLSIL.

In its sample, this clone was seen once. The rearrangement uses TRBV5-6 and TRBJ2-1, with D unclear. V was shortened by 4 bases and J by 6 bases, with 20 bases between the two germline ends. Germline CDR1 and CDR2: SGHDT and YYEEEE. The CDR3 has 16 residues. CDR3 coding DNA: TGTGCCAGCAGCCTTTATAGCACCGGTTTAGTCAATGAGCAGTTCTTC. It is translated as CASSLYSTGLVNEQFF.

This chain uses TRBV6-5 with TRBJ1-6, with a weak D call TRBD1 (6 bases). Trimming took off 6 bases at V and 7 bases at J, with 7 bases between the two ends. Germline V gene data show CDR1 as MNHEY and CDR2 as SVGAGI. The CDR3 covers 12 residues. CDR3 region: CASSQGNSPLHF. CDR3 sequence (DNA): TGTGCCAGCAGCCAGGGGAATTCACCCCTCCACTTT.

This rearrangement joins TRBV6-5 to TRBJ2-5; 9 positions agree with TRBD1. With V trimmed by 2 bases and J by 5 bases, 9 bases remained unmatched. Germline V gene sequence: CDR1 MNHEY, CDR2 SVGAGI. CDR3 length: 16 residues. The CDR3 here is CASSYRLTGGLETQYF. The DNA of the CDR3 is TGTGCCAGCAGTTACCGCCTTACAGGGGGCTTGGAGACCCAGTACTTC.

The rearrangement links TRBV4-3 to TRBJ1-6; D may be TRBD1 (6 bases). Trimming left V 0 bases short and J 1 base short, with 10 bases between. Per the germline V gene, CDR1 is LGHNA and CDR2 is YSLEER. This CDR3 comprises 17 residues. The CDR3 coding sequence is TGCGCCAGCAGCCAAGAAAACAGGGTATCCTATAATTCACCCCTCCACTTT. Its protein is CASSQENRVSYNSPLHF.

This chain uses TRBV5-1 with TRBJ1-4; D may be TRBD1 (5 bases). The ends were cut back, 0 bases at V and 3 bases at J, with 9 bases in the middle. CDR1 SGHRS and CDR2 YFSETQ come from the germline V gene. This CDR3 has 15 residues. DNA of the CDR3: TGCGCCAGCAGCTTGGTTGGGGCCTCTAATGAAAAACTGTTTTTT. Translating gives CASSLVGASNEKLFF. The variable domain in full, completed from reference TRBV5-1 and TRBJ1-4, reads KAGVTQTPRYLIKTRGQQVTLSCSPISGHRSVSWYQQTPGQGLQFLFEYFSETQRNKGNFPGRFSGRQFSNSRSEMNVSTLELGDSALYLCASSLVGASNEKLFFGSGTQLSVL.

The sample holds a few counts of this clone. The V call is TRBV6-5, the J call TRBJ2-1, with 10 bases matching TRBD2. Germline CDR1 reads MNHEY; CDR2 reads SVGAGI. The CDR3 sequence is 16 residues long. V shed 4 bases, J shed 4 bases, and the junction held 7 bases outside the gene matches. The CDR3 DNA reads TGTGCCAGCAGTTTAGCGGGGGGATATCATTACAATGAGCAGTTCTTC. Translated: CASSLAGGYHYNEQFF.

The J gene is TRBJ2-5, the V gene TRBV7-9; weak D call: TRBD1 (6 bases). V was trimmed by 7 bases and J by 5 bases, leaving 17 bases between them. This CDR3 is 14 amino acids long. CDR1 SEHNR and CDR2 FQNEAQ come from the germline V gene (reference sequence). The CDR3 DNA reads TGTGCCAGCAAGGGGGTCACGTGGGAGGAGACCCAGTACTTC. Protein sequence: CASKGVTWEETQYF.

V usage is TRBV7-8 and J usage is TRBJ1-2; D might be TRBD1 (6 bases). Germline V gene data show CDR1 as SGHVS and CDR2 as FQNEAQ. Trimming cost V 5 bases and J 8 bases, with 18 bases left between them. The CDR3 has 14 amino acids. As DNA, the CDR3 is TGTGCCAGCAGCCCTGGGGGGGCAGGGAAGGGCTACACCTTC. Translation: CASSPGGAGKGYTF.